These 11 T cell receptor beta chains came from one sample sequenced in a study of cytomegalovirus exposure and HLA in healthy donors. PCR primers comprised 60 Vbeta and 13 Jbeta primers. Method: immunoSEQ multiplex PCR; TCRdb's copy keeps in-frame clones and lacks some. The table has about 90,000 clones, more than 65% seen once. The sequenced sample was PBMCs. The receptors derive from a woman between 18 and 30 years old in good health and CMV-seropositive.

V gene TRBV5-4 combines with J gene TRBJ2-7, with 8 bases aligning to TRBD1. Trimming removed 4 bases from V and 0 bases from J; junction bases left unmatched: 9. There are 16 residues in the CDR3. Per germline, CDR1 SGHNT and CDR2 YYREEE (reference sequence). For the CDR3, the DNA is TGTGCCAGCAGCCCTGGACAGGGAAGGGGCTCCTACGAGCAGTACTTC. Translation: CASSPGQGRGSYEQYF.

The chain joins TRBV2 to TRBJ2-7; maybe TRBD1 (6 bases). V lost 7 bases and J lost 0, with 7 bases in between. CDR3 size: 12 residues. CDR1 SNHLY and CDR2 FYNNEI come from the germline V gene. CDR3 protein: CASKGDSYEQYF. DNA for the CDR3: TGTGCCAGCAAGGGGGACTCCTACGAGCAGTACTTC.

The chain employs TRBV7-9 and TRBJ1-2; TRBD1 matches 7 bases. J lost 3 bases, V lost 6 bases, and 10 bases had no gene match. Germline CDR1 reads SEHNR; CDR2 reads FQNEAQ (reference sequence). CDR3 length equals 15 residues. CDR3 bases: TGTGCCAGCAGTCTTAACCGGGACAGCTACTATGGCTACACCTTC. This translates into CASSLNRDSYYGYTF.

The chain has TRBV18 and TRBJ2-6; D remains unclear. CDR3 length equals 16 residues. Germline V gene sequence: CDR1 KGHSH, CDR2 LQKENI. With 6 bases removed from V and 4 bases from J, the gap between germline ends came to 16 bases. The CDR3 region is CASSPDMIQGANVLTF. In DNA form, the CDR3 reads TGTGCCAGCTCCCCCGACATGATTCAGGGGGCCAACGTCCTGACTTTC. Drawing the rest from reference TRBV18 and TRBJ2-6, the complete variable domain is NAGVMQNPRHLVRRRGQEARLRCSPMKGHSHVYWYRQLPEEGLKFMVYLQKENIIDESGMPKERFSAEFPKEGPSILRIQQVVRGDSAAYFCASSPDMIQGANVLTFGAGSRLTVL.

V gene TRBV4-2 combines with J gene TRBJ1-3, with D maybe TRBD1 (6 bases). From germline, CDR1 is LGHNA and CDR2 YNFKEQ. This CDR3 has 16 amino acids. Trimming removed 0 bases at V and 2 bases at J, with 11 bases between. CDR3 sequence reads: CASSQDQQGTGNTIYF. CDR3 in DNA: TGTGCCAGCAGCCAAGATCAGCAGGGGACTGGAAACACCATATATTTT.

This chain links TRBV6-5 with TRBJ1-1; D ambiguous. V was cut by 4 bases and J by 4 bases, with 19 bases left in between. Germline assignment: CDR1 MNHEY and CDR2 SVGAGI. CDR3 length: 16 residues. The CDR3 here is CASSLRTGGLGTEAFF. The CDR3 region has the DNA TGTGCCAGCAGTTTAAGGACTGGAGGGTTGGGCACTGAAGCTTTCTTT.

The chain uses TRBV7-2 and TRBJ1-6, with 10 bases aligning to TRBD1. Germline CDR1 SGHTA, CDR2 FQGNSA. The CDR3 has 17 amino acids. V was pared by 5 bases and J by 6 bases, with 10 bases of the junction left unmatched. CDR3 DNA sequence: TGTGCCAGCAGCGCGGGACAGGGGATGGCCCTTAATTCACCCCTCCACTTT. Residues: CASSAGQGMALNSPLHF.

V and J are TRBV15 and TRBJ1-3, with no clear D. CDR3 length equals 18 residues. Trimming removed 1 base at V and 2 bases at J, with 18 bases between. CDR1 is LNHNV, CDR2 YYDKDF, per germline (reference sequence). CDR3 amino acids: CATSRVWAGKAAGNTIYF. For the CDR3, the DNA is TGTGCCACCAGCAGAGTTTGGGCCGGGAAGGCTGCTGGAAACACCATATATTTT.

The chain carries TRBV4-3 and TRBJ2-3, with TRBD2 identical over 8 bases. CDR1 is LGHNA and CDR2 is YSLEER in the germline V gene. V lost 4 bases and J lost 2; bases outside the gene matches: 8. The CDR3 runs to 16 residues. CDR3 loop: CASSLFSGRSTDTQYF. Here the CDR3 DNA reads TGCGCCAGCAGCCTCTTCAGCGGGAGATCCACAGATACGCAGTATTTT.

The V and J genes are TRBV7-9 and TRBJ2-7; 8 positions agree with TRBD1. The germline V gene encodes CDR1 SEHNR and CDR2 FQNEAQ (reference sequence). CDR3 size: 18 residues. Germline trimming cut 0 bases from V and 5 bases from J; bases unmatched to any gene: 15. DNA of the CDR3: TGTGCCAGCAGCTTAGCCACGTCCATTCGGACAGGGAACGACGAGCAGTACTTC. It specifies CASSLATSIRTGNDEQYF. The full variable domain, completed using reference TRBV7-9 and TRBJ2-7, is DTGVSQNPRHKITKRGQNVTFRCDPISEHNRLYWYRQTLGQGPEFLTYFQNEAQLEKSRLLSDRFSAERPKGSFSTLEIQRTEQGDSAMYLCASSLATSIRTGNDEQYFGPGTRLTVT.

The CDR3 protein is CASSVDGQPNEQYF. In nucleotides, the CDR3 is TGTGCCAGCAGCGTAGATGGACAACCAAACGAGCAGTACTTC. The chain recombines TRBV9 with TRBJ2-7, with D possibly being TRBD1 (5 bases). Germline V gives CDR1 SGDLS, CDR2 YYNGEE. The CDR3 extends over 14 amino acids. The V end was cut by 0 bases, the J end by 5 bases, with 12 bases between.